This passage covers 10 T cell receptor beta chains from one sample sequenced in a study of STAT3 mutations in large granular lymphocyte leukemia. Study outcomes and limitations: Every T-cell large granular lymphocyte leukemia patient had at least one immunodominant TCR beta clonotype.

For these receptors, no antigen is known. Sequencing was performed with immunoSEQ multiplex PCR; in TCRdb, only in-frame clones are kept and a portion is missing. The repertoire has 35,000 to 40,000 clones, around nine tenths of them found once; the top ten carry approximately 0.42%. The specimen sequenced was PBMCs. The receptors come from a human donor with T large granular lymphocyte leukemia. Some clones in this sample may be carry-over from other donors' samples.

This sequence joins TRBV6-6 and TRBJ1-4; no clear D gene. Trimming pared 6 bases from V and 9 bases from J, leaving 17 bases between. Germline V CDR1 and CDR2: MNHNY, SVGAGI (reference sequence). The CDR3 sequence is 14 residues long. The DNA for the CDR3 is TGTGCCAGCAGAGAAAACAGTAGAATGAAAAAACTGTTTTTT. Amino acids: CASRENSRMKKLFF.

The genes are TRBV10-3 and TRBJ2-3; D unclear. Germline V lookup: CDR1 ENHRY, CDR2 SYGVKD. Trimming stripped 0 bases from V and 0 bases from J, with 7 bases between. The CDR3 is 15 residues long. The DNA of the CDR3 is TGTGCCATCAGTGAGTCAGGTGGTAGCACAGATACGCAGTATTTT. It encodes CAISESGGSTDTQYF.

V usage is TRBV19 and J usage is TRBJ1-6; 8 positions match TRBD1. V lost 4 bases, J lost 4 bases, and 6 bases stayed unmatched. Germline assignment: CDR1 LNHDA and CDR2 SQIVND (reference sequence). There are 16 residues in the CDR3. CDR3 in DNA: TGTGCCAGTAGTAGACAGGGGATCGGGTATAATTCACCCCTCCACTTT. As protein: CASSRQGIGYNSPLHF. Filled out from reference TRBV19 and TRBJ1-6, the complete variable domain reads DGGITQSPKYLFRKEGQNVTLSCEQNLNHDAMYWYRQDPGQGLRLIYYSQIVNDFQKGDIAEGYSVSREKKESFPLTVTSAQKNPTAFYLCASSRQGIGYNSPLHFGNGTRLTVT.

The rearrangement links TRBV19 to TRBJ2-2; D may be TRBD1 (6 bases). CDR1 is LNHDA, CDR2 SQIVND, per germline (reference sequence). The CDR3 covers 14 residues. V lost 7 bases to trimming and J lost 0 bases, with 9 bases between them. DNA for the CDR3: TGTGCCAGTAAGGACAGACCGAACACCGGGGAGCTGTTTTTT. Translating gives CASKDRPNTGELFF.

In nucleotides, the CDR3 is TGTGCCATCAGTGGGGGACAGGGCACAGATACGCAGTATTTT. It is translated as CAISGGQGTDTQYF. The chain recombines TRBV10-3 with TRBJ2-3; 8 bases fit TRBD1. The V segment lost 4 bases and the J segment 1 base; nucleotides outside the gene matches: 1. CDR1 and CDR2 from the germline V gene are ENHRY and SYGVKD. The CDR3 has 14 amino acids.

This rearrangement joins TRBV29-1 to TRBJ2-3, with D possibly being TRBD1 (6 bases). Germline CDR1 SQVTM, CDR2 ANQGSEA. V lost 7 bases and J 6 bases, leaving 20 bases between the germline ends. The length of the CDR3 is 14 residues. The CDR3 DNA is TGCAGCGCCAGGGGCTTTCATGCACTGGATACGCAGTATTTT. Amino acids: CSARGFHALDTQYF.

The chain employs TRBV2 and TRBJ2-7; no definite D call. CDR1 is SNHLY, CDR2 FYNNEI, per germline. V lost 5 bases and J 0 bases, leaving 5 bases between the germline ends. The CDR3 loop spans 12 amino acids. CDR3 bases: TGTGCCAGCAGTACGCCCTCCTACGAGCAGTACTTC. It yields the protein CASSTPSYEQYF. Supplemented by reference TRBV2 and TRBJ2-7, the full variable domain reads EPEVTQTPSHQVTQMGQEVILRCVPISNHLYFYWYRQILGQKVEFLVSFYNNEISEKSEIFDDQFSVERPDGSNFTLKIRSTKLEDSAMYFCASSTPSYEQYFGPGTRLTVT.

V and J are TRBV7-2 and TRBJ1-5; D remains ambiguous. The V and J ends lost 2 bases and 1 base respectively, with 6 bases between them. This CDR3 spans 14 amino acids. Germline V CDR1 and CDR2: SGHTA, FQGNSA. The CDR3 loop reads CASSLRGSNQPQHF. CDR3 DNA sequence: TGTGCCAGCAGCTTACGCGGGAGCAATCAGCCCCAGCATTTT.

V gene TRBV27 combines with J gene TRBJ2-4, with D unclear. Per germline, CDR1 MNHEY and CDR2 SMNVEV (reference sequence). This CDR3 has 13 residues. Trimming pared 6 bases from V and 11 bases from J, leaving 17 bases between. The CDR3 DNA reads TGTGCCAGCAGGTCCACGACCAGTCCCGTTCAGTACTTC. This gives the protein CASRSTTSPVQYF.

The table lists this clone with a few counts. V is TRBV5-1 and J is TRBJ1-6, with a weak D call TRBD1 (6 bases). From germline, CDR1 is SGHRS and CDR2 YFSETQ. This CDR3 is built from 14 residues. Trimming took 0 bases from V and 6 from J, leaving 7 bases between them. CDR3 DNA: TGCGCCAGCAGCTTGGACAGGGTTAATTCACCCCTCCACTTT. Protein product: CASSLDRVNSPLHF.